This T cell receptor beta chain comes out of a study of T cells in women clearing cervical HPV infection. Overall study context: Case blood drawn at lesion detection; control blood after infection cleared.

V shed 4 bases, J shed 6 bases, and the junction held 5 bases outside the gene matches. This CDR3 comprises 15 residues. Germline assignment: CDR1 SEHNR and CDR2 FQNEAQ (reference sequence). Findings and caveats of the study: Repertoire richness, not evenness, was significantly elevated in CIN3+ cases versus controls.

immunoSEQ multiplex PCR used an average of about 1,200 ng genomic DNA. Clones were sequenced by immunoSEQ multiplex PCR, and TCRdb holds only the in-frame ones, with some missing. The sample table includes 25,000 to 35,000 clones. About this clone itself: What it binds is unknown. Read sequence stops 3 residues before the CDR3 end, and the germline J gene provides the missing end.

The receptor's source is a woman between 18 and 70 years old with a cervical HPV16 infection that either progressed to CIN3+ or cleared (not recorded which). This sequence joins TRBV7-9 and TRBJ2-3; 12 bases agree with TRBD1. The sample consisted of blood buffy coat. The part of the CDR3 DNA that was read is TGTGCCAGCAGCTCCTTAGGGACAGGGGGCGATACG. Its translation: CASSSLGTGGDT. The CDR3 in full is CASSSLGTGGDTQYF.